This T cell receptor beta chain was captured by sequencing in a study of radiotherapy plus CTLA-4 blockade in lung cancer. Study summary: The study recorded objective responses in around 18% of patients and disease control in about 31%. General study points: It was early blood T cell clone dynamics, with interferon-beta, that reportedly best predicted response. After radiotherapy and ipilimumab, tumor-derived clones expanded in peripheral blood.

Sequenced by immunoSEQ multiplex PCR; TCRdb stores in-frame clones only, minus some. There are tens of thousands of clones in the sample; 70% to 80% occur only once, and less than 15% lies in the top ten. V lost 5 bases, J lost 5 bases, and 13 bases stayed unmatched. The germline CDR1 and CDR2 sequences are LNHDA and SQIVND (reference sequence). The CDR3 is 17 residues long. This clone was observed a single time. Its antigen is as yet unknown. The clonotype originates from a human donor with non-small cell lung cancer that progressed on radiotherapy plus ipilimumab. The starting material was peripheral blood, obtained from a patient treated with radiotherapy plus ipilimumab. The chain has TRBV19 and TRBJ2-1; TRBD1 agrees at 9 bases. CDR3 loop: CASSDPGQGASDNEQFF. CDR3 nucleotides: TGTGCCAGTAGTGATCCGGGACAGGGCGCGTCGGACAATGAGCAGTTCTTC. Looking up the rest from reference TRBV19 and TRBJ2-1 gives the full variable domain: DGGITQSPKYLFRKEGQNVTLSCEQNLNHDAMYWYRQDPGQGLRLIYYSQIVNDFQKGDIAEGYSVSREKKESFPLTVTSAQKNPTAFYLCASSDPGQGASDNEQFFGPGTRLTVL.